This is a list of T cell receptor beta chains from one sample in a study of CD8 T cells in ankylosing spondylitis. TCRdb fed the 5' RACE reads into MiXCR, producing one record per CDR3 protein. The sample yields about 440,000 distinct CDR3 sequences, more than 15% seen once. The sample consisted of blood, either unsorted or a sorted T cell fraction (not recorded which). The receptors were sampled from a male donor with ankylosing spondylitis. The CDR3 runs from the conserved cysteine through the conserved F or W. The D gene is left open where the match is weak. Clone sizes are given selectively: once, few, many, or a class where the clone is expanded.

size: few
D: TRBD2
J: TRBJ2-7
V: TRBV6-2/TRBV6-3
DNA: TGTGCCAGCAGTTACCGATCCGGGACTAGCGGGGGTGTGGACGAGCAGTACTTC
CDR3: CASSYRSGTSGGVDEQYF

size: -
D: -
J: TRBJ2-7
V: TRBV9
DNA: TGTGCCAGCAGCCCGGACTGGGGGACCTACGAGCAGTACTTC
CDR3: CASSPDWGTYEQYF

size: few
D: TRBD1
J: TRBJ2-1
V: TRBV9
DNA: TGTGCCAGCAGCGCTCGGACAGGGGCCTACAATGAGCAGTTCTTC
CDR3: CASSARTGAYNEQFF

size: -
D: TRBD1
J: TRBJ2-3
V: TRBV15
DNA: TGTGCCACCAGCAGGACAGGGAGCAAAACTAGCACAGATACGCAGTATTTT
CDR3: CATSRTGSKTSTDTQYF

size: many
D: -
J: TRBJ2-7
V: TRBV28
DNA: TGTGCCAGCACTTCGGGGGCCTACGAGCAGTACTTC
CDR3: CASTSGAYEQYF

size: -
D: -
J: TRBJ1-1
V: TRBV10-3
DNA: TGTGCCATCAGTGAGCCAAATGCCCGGACTGAAGCTTTCTTT
CDR3: CAISEPNARTEAFF

size: few
D: TRBD2
J: TRBJ2-1
V: TRBV4-3
DNA: TGCGCCAGCAGCCCCAGACTAGCAGACAATGAGCAGTTCTTC
CDR3: CASSPRLADNEQFF

size: -
D: -
J: TRBJ2-5
V: TRBV4-1
DNA: TGCGCCAGCAGCCAAGGCATTAGCGCGAACCAAGAGACCCAGTACTTC
CDR3: CASSQGISANQETQYF

size: -
D: -
J: TRBJ1-1
V: TRBV20-1
DNA: TGCAGTGCTAGAGATTTGACCCAGAACACTGAAGCTTTCTTT
CDR3: CSARDLTQNTEAFF

size: many
D: -
J: TRBJ1-5
V: TRBV12-3/TRBV12-4
DNA: TGTGCCAGCAGTCTAGGGGGGTATAGCAATCAGCCCCAGCATTTT
CDR3: CASSLGGYSNQPQHF

size: few
D: -
J: TRBJ2-6
V: TRBV6-1
DNA: TGTGCCAGCAGGACTGCTGACTCTGGGGCCAACGTCCTGACTTTC
CDR3: CASRTADSGANVLTF

size: once
D: -
J: TRBJ1-4
V: TRBV28
DNA: TGTGCCAGCAGTTTCGGGCCAAATAATGAAAAACTGTTTTTT
CDR3: CASSFGPNNEKLFF

size: few
D: TRBD1
J: TRBJ1-2
V: TRBV6-5
DNA: TGTGCCAGCAGTTCTTTAGGACAGGTGAACTATGGCTACACCTTC
CDR3: CASSSLGQVNYGYTF

size: many
D: -
J: TRBJ1-3
V: TRBV16
DNA: TGTGCCAGCAGCCAATCGAAGGGGACCTCTGGAAACACCATATATTTT
CDR3: CASSQSKGTSGNTIYF

size: -
D: TRBD1
J: TRBJ1-3
V: TRBV7-6
DNA: TGTGCCAGCAGCTTAGCTACAGGGGCCTCGGGAAACACCATATATTTT
CDR3: CASSLATGASGNTIYF

size: -
D: TRBD2
J: TRBJ2-1
V: TRBV25-1
DNA: TGTGCCAGCAGTGAGGTAGCGGGAGGGCCCTACAATGAGCAGTTCTTC
CDR3: CASSEVAGGPYNEQFF

size: many
D: -
J: TRBJ2-5
V: TRBV12-3/TRBV12-4
DNA: TGTGCCAGCAGTAAAGCGCAGGGGACAGAGACCCAGTACTTC
CDR3: CASSKAQGTETQYF

size: -
D: TRBD2
J: TRBJ2-2
V: TRBV20-1
DNA: TGCGGCCTGGGCCCGGGAGGGTCGACCACCGGGGAGCTGTTTTTT
CDR3: CGLGPGGSTTGELFF

size: -
D: TRBD1
J: TRBJ2-1
V: TRBV7-9
DNA: TGTGCCAGCAGCCACCAGACAGGGAAAATGAGGGATGAGCAGTTCTTC
CDR3: CASSHQTGKMRDEQFF

size: few
D: -
J: TRBJ2-1
V: TRBV11-1
DNA: TGTGCCAGCAGCTTAGTGGTTGTGGAGGGTGTATTGGGCAATGAGCAGTTCTTC
CDR3: CASSLVVVEGVLGNEQFF

size: -
D: TRBD1
J: TRBJ1-4
V: TRBV6-1
DNA: TGTGCCAGCAGTGGCCCCGGGACAGTTAATGAAAAACTGTTTTTT
CDR3: CASSGPGTVNEKLFF

size: few
D: -
J: TRBJ2-5
V: TRBV5-1
DNA: TGCGCCAGCAGCGTACCCGGGGAGACCCAGTACTTC
CDR3: CASSVPGETQYF

size: -
D: -
J: TRBJ2-6
V: TRBV18
DNA: TGTGCCAGCTCCCAAGACTACTCAACCTCTGGGGCCAACGTCCTGACTTTC
CDR3: CASSQDYSTSGANVLTF

size: few
D: TRBD2
J: TRBJ2-1
V: TRBV5-1
DNA: TGCGCCAGCAGCTGGGGACTAGCGTCAAGTGAGCAGTTCTTC
CDR3: CASSWGLASSEQFF

size: -
D: -
J: TRBJ2-7
V: TRBV12-3/TRBV12-4
DNA: TGTGCCAGCAGTTTAGCCGGATCCGGAACAGACGAGCAGTACTTC
CDR3: CASSLAGSGTDEQYF

size: -
D: -
J: TRBJ2-5
V: TRBV5-1
DNA: TGCGCCAGCAGCGCCAGGGGCGCGGGAGAGACCCAGTACTTC
CDR3: CASSARGAGETQYF

size: once
D: -
J: TRBJ2-1
V: TRBV7-3
DNA: TGTGCCAGCAGCCCCCTTTTGCTAGCTCTGAACAATGAGCAGTTCTTC
CDR3: CASSPLLLALNNEQFF

size: few
D: -
J: TRBJ2-5
V: TRBV4-2
DNA: TGTGCCAGCAAGGGGGGTGCGGGGGTCCTAGAGACCCAGTACTTC
CDR3: CASKGGAGVLETQYF

size: many
D: -
J: TRBJ2-1
V: TRBV5-1
DNA: TGCGCCAGCAGCTGGACGGAGAGCTCCTACAATGAGCAGTTCTTC
CDR3: CASSWTESSYNEQFF

size: -
D: -
J: TRBJ2-2
V: TRBV7-2
DNA: TGTGCCAGCAGCTTAGGGCGGGATGTTGGCGGGGAGCTGTTTTTT
CDR3: CASSLGRDVGGELFF

size: many
D: TRBD2
J: TRBJ2-7
V: TRBV20-1
DNA: TGCAGTGCTAGCGAGCGAAGCGGGGCTTCCTACGAGCAGTACTTC
CDR3: CSASERSGASYEQYF

size: -
D: -
J: TRBJ1-6
V: TRBV5-1
DNA: TGCGCCAGCACTCCAACGGGGGTCATCGGAGGTTCACCCCTCCACTTT
CDR3: CASTPTGVIGGSPLHF

size: many
D: -
J: TRBJ2-3
V: TRBV20-1
DNA: TGCAGTGCTAGTTGGAGGGAGGGCACAGATACGCAGTATTTT
CDR3: CSASWREGTDTQYF

size: -
D: -
J: TRBJ1-1
V: TRBV12-3/TRBV12-4
DNA: TGTGCCAGCAGCCTACGTGAAGGGAAAGAAGCTTTCTTT
CDR3: CASSLREGKEAFF

size: few
D: -
J: TRBJ2-4
V: TRBV20-1
DNA: TGCAGTGCTAGCGACAGGGCCAAAAACATTCAGTACTTC
CDR3: CSASDRAKNIQYF

size: -
D: -
J: TRBJ1-2
V: TRBV4-1
DNA: TGCGCCAGCAGCCAAGGGTTCGGGTACTATGGCTACACCTTC
CDR3: CASSQGFGYYGYTF

size: -
D: -
J: TRBJ1-1
V: TRBV5-1
DNA: TGCGCCAGCGGGGTCGGAGTGAACACTGAAGCTTTCTTT
CDR3: CASGVGVNTEAFF

size: few
D: TRBD2
J: TRBJ2-3
V: TRBV19
DNA: TGTGCCAGTAGTCTTCTAGCGGGGGCCTACTTTAGCACAGATACGCAGTATTTT
CDR3: CASSLLAGAYFSTDTQYF

size: -
D: TRBD1
J: TRBJ1-5
V: TRBV15
DNA: TGTGCCACCAGCAGAGGACCCGACAGGGCAGGCAAGCCCCAGCATTTT
CDR3: CATSRGPDRAGKPQHF

size: -
D: -
J: TRBJ1-4
V: TRBV12-3/TRBV12-4
DNA: TGTGCCAGCAGCAGAGACTCTGGCGGTGAAAAACTGTTTTTT
CDR3: CASSRDSGGEKLFF

size: -
D: TRBD2
J: TRBJ2-5
V: TRBV11-2
DNA: TGTGCCAGCAGTCACGGGACTAGCGGGAGAGCCGCCGGAGAGACCCAGTACTTC
CDR3: CASSHGTSGRAAGETQYF

size: -
D: TRBD2
J: TRBJ2-2
V: TRBV29-1
DNA: TGCAGCGTTGAGAGTCGGGAGGCCGGGGAGCTGTTTTTT
CDR3: CSVESREAGELFF

size: -
D: TRBD1
J: TRBJ1-2
V: TRBV29-1
DNA: TGCAGCACGAAAAGGAGCCAGGGGGCTTGCACCTTC
CDR3: CSTKRSQGACTF

size: -
D: -
J: TRBJ2-7
V: TRBV20-1
DNA: TGCAGTGCTAGATCCCCATATTCAGGGTCCGACGAGCAGTACTTC
CDR3: CSARSPYSGSDEQYF

size: many
D: -
J: TRBJ1-6
V: TRBV20-1
DNA: TGCAGTGCTAGAGATGCCCAGGGAGCGTCCTATAATTCACCCCTCCACTTT
CDR3: CSARDAQGASYNSPLHF

size: many
D: -
J: TRBJ1-1
V: TRBV6-5
DNA: TGTGCCAGCAGTTACGGGGGGAACACTGAAGCTTTCTTT
CDR3: CASSYGGNTEAFF

size: few
D: -
J: TRBJ2-7
V: TRBV29-1
DNA: TGCAGCGTTGAAGACCCCGGGACGGGGTACGAGCAGTACTTC
CDR3: CSVEDPGTGYEQYF

size: few
D: -
J: TRBJ1-3
V: TRBV4-2
DNA: TGTGCCAGCAGCCAAGAACCAACCGGGTGGGCTAGGGGAAACACCATATATTTT
CDR3: CASSQEPTGWARGNTIYF

size: many
D: -
J: TRBJ1-1
V: TRBV10-3
DNA: TGTGCCATCAGTGAGAGGTTTGACACTGAAGCTTTCTTT
CDR3: CAISERFDTEAFF

size: many
D: -
J: TRBJ1-5
V: TRBV5-1
DNA: TGCGCCAGCAGCCCGGACAGCCTTAATCAGCCCCAGCATTTT
CDR3: CASSPDSLNQPQHF

size: -
D: -
J: TRBJ2-5
V: TRBV12-3/TRBV12-4
DNA: TGTGCCAGCAGTTTCAAAACGGGGGCCGACCAAGAGACCCAGTACTTC
CDR3: CASSFKTGADQETQYF

size: few
D: -
J: TRBJ2-2
V: TRBV20-1
DNA: TGCAGTGCTAGAGGTTTAGCGACACGGGAGCTGTTTTTT
CDR3: CSARGLATRELFF

size: -
D: TRBD2
J: TRBJ2-5
V: TRBV12-5
DNA: TGTGCTAGTGGTCATTTTCGGACTAGCGGACAAGAGACCCAGTACTTC
CDR3: CASGHFRTSGQETQYF

size: few
D: TRBD1
J: TRBJ1-6
V: TRBV10-2
DNA: TGCGCCAGCAAGGACAGGGGAGGGGCCCAACTCCACTTT
CDR3: CASKDRGGAQLHF

size: few
D: -
J: TRBJ2-1
V: TRBV20-1
DNA: TGCAGTGCCCCCGGGCCGCCACGGAATGAGCAGTTCTTC
CDR3: CSAPGPPRNEQFF

size: -
D: -
J: TRBJ2-7
V: TRBV9
DNA: TGTGCCAGCAGCGTAGGGCCGGCGGACACCACCTACGAGCAGTACTTC
CDR3: CASSVGPADTTYEQYF

size: few
D: -
J: TRBJ1-2
V: TRBV10-2
DNA: TGCGCCAGCAGAACATCCGGTGGGGGGAATGGCTACACCTTC
CDR3: CASRTSGGGNGYTF

size: few
D: TRBD2
J: TRBJ2-3
V: TRBV20-1
DNA: TGCAGTGCCGGGACTAGCGGGAGAGCAGATACGCAGTATTTT
CDR3: CSAGTSGRADTQYF